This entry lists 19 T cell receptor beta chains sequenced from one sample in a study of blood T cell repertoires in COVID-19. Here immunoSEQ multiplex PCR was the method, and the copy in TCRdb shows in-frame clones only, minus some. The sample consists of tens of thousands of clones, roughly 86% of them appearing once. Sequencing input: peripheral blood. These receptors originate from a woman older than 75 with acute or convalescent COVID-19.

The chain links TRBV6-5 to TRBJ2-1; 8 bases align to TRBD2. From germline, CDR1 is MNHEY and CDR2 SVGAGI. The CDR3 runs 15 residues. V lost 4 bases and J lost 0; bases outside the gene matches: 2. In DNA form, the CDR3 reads TGTGCCAGCAGTTCCAGCGGGAGCTCCTACAATGAGCAGTTCTTC. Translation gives CASSSSGSSYNEQFF.

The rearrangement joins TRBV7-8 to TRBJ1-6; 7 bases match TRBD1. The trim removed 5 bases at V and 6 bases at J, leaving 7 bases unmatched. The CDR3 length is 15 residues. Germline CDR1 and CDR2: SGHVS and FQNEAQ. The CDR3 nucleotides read TGTGCCAGCAGCCCTTCGGGACAGATTAATTCACCCCTCCACTTT. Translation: CASSPSGQINSPLHF.

The CDR3 protein is CASSLGGAASYEQYF. As DNA, the CDR3 is TGTGCCAGCAGCTTAGGAGGGGCTGCCTCCTACGAGCAGTACTTC. The chain couples TRBV5-4 to TRBJ2-7, with D possibly matching TRBD2 (6 bases). The CDR3 totals 15 residues. V gave up 2 bases and J gave up 0 bases, with 12 bases separating them. Germline V gene lookup returns CDR1 SGHNT and CDR2 YYREEE (reference sequence).

The CDR3 nucleotides read TGCGCCAGCAGCTTACAGGGCCCCAACACTGAAGCTTTCTTT. Protein product: CASSLQGPNTEAFF. V is TRBV5-1 and J is TRBJ1-1, with a tentative D call TRBD1 (6 bases). CDR3 size: 14 residues. Germline V gene sequence: CDR1 SGHRS, CDR2 YFSETQ. The V end lost 2 bases, the J end lost 2 bases, and 10 bases lay between the germline ends.

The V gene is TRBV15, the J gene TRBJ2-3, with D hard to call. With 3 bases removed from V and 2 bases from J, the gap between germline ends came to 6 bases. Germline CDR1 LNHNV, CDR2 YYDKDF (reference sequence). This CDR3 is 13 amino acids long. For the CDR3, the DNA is TGTGCCACCAGCAGCATCATCACAGATACGCAGTATTTT. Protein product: CATSSIITDTQYF. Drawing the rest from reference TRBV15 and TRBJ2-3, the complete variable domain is DAMVIQNPRYQVTQFGKPVTLSCSQTLNHNVMYWYQQKSSQAPKLLFHYYDKDFNNEADTPDNFQSRRPNTSFCFLDIRSPGLGDTAMYLCATSSIITDTQYFGPGTRLTVL.

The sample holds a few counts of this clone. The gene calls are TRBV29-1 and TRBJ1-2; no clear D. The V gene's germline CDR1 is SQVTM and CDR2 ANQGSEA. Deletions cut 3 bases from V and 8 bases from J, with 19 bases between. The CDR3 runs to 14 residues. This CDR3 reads CSVDFAGRLGGYTF. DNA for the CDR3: TGCAGCGTTGATTTCGCGGGGAGATTGGGCGGCTACACCTTC.

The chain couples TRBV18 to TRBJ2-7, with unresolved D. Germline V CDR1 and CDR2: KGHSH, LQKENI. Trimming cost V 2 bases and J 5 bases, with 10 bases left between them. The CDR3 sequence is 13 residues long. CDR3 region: CASSPLNRDEQYF. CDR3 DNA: TGTGCCAGCTCACCATTGAACCGCGACGAGCAGTACTTC.

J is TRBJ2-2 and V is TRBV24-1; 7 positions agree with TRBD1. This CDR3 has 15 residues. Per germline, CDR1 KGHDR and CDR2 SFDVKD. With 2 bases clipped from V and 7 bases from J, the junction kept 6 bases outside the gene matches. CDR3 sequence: CATSDSDRAVGELFF. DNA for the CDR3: TGTGCCACCAGTGATTCCGACAGGGCTGTCGGGGAGCTGTTTTTT.

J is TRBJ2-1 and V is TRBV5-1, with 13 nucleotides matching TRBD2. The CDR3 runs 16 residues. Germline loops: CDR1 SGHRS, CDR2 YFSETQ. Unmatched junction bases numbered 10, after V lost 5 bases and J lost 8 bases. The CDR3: CASSLTSGRFGDEQFF. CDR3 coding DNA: TGCGCCAGCAGTTTGACTAGCGGGAGGTTTGGCGATGAGCAGTTCTTC.

CDR3 protein: CASRRDSISNTEAFF. The CDR3 bases are TGTGCCAGTCGACGGGACAGCATCTCGAACACTGAAGCTTTCTTT. The chain carries TRBV19 and TRBJ1-1; TRBD1 aligns across 7 bases. The germline V gene has CDR1 LNHDA and CDR2 SQIVND (reference sequence). The trim removed 8 bases at V and 1 base at J, leaving 10 bases unmatched. This CDR3 has 15 amino acids.

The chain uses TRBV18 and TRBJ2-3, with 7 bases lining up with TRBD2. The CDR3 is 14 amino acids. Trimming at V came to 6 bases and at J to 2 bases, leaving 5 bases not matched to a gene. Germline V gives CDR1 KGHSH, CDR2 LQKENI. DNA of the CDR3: TGTGCCAGCTCGGGGGGGACCGACACAGATACGCAGTATTTT. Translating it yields CASSGGTDTDTQYF.

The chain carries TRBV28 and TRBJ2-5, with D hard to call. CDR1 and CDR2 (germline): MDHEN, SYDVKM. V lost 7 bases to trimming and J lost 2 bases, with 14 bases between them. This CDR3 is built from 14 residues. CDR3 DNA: TGTGCCAGCACCCGACCAGGCAGACAAGAGACCCAGTACTTC. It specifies CASTRPGRQETQYF.

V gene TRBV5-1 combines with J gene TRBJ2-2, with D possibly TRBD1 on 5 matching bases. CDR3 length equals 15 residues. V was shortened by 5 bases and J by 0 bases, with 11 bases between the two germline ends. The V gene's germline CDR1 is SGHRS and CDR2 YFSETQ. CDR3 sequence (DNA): TGCGCCAGCAGTCTGGGGCCCACGAACACCGGGGAGCTGTTTTTT. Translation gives CASSLGPTNTGELFF.

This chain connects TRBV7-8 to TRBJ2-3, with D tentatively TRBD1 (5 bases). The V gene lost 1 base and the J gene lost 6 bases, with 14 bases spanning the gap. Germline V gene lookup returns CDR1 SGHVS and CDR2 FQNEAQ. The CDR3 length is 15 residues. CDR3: CASSLDSRQLDTQYF. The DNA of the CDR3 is TGTGCCAGCAGCTTAGACTCCCGACAGTTGGATACGCAGTATTTT.

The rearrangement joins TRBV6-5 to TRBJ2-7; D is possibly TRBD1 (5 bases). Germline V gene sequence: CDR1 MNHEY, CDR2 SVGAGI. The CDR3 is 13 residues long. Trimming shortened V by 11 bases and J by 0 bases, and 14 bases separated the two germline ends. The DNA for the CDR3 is TGTGCCGGCCAGGGCCGTAGCTCCTACGAGCAGTACTTC. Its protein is CAGQGRSSYEQYF.

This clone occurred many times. CDR3 loop: CASSDRGASNYGYTF. CDR3 sequence (DNA): TGTGCCAGCAGTGACAGGGGCGCCTCTAACTATGGCTACACCTTC. The gene calls are TRBV2 and TRBJ1-2; a weak D match, TRBD1 (6 bases). The CDR3 length is 15 residues. CDR1 and CDR2 from the germline V gene are SNHLY and FYNNEI. Trimming removed 3 bases from V and 0 bases from J, with 11 bases in between.

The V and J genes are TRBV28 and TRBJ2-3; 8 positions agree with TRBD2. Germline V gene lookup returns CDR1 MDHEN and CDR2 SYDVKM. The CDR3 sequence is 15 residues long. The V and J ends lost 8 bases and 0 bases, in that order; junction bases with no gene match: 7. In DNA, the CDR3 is TGTGCCAGCGGCCGGGAGGGGGGCAGCACAGATACGCAGTATTTT. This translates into CASGREGGSTDTQYF. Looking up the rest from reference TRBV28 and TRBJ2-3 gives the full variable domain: DVKVTQSSRYLVKRTGEKVFLECVQDMDHENMFWYRQDPGLGLRLIYFSYDVKMKEKGDIPEGYSVSREKKERFSLILESASTNQTSMYLCASGREGGSTDTQYFGPGTRLTVL.

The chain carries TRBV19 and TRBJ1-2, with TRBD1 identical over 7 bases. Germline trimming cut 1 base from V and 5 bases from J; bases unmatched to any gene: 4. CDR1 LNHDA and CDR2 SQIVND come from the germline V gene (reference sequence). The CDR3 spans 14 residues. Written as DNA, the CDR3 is TGTGCCAGTAGTATAGGACAGGGTGGATATGGCTACACCTTC. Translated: CASSIGQGGYGYTF.

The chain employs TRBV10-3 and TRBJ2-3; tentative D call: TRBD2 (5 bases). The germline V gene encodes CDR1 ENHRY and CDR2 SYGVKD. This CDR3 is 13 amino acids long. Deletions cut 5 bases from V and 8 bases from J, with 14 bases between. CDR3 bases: TGTGCCATCAGTCGGTCGACCGGAGGTACGCAGTATTTT. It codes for CAISRSTGGTQYF.